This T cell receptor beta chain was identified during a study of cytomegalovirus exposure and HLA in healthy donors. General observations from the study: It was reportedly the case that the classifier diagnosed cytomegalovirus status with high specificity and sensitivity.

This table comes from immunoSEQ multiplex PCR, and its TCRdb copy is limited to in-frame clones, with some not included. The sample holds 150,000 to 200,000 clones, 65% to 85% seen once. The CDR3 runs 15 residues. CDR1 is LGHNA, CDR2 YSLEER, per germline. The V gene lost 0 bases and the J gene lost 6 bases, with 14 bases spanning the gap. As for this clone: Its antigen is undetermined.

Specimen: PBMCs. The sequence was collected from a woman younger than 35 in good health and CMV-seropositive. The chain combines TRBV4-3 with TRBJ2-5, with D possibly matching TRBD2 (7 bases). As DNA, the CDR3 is TGCGCCAGCAGCCAAGATCGAGGGGGGGGAAAGACCCAGTACTTC. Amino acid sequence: CASSQDRGGGKTQYF.